This T cell receptor beta chain was recorded in a study of cytomegalovirus exposure and HLA in healthy donors. Details on this clone: Antigen specificity is unknown.

PCR was performed using 60 Vbeta and 13 Jbeta primers. The protocol was immunoSEQ multiplex PCR, while the TCRdb copy is restricted to in-frame clones and leaves out a portion. The sample shows about 130,000 clones, roughly 79% of them seen only once. Notes on the study in general: No immune exposure information besides CMV serostatus was available. Near-uniform donor sequencing depth was presumed by presence/absence analyses. A later analysis reported that several of the most significant clusters appeared to be linked to common viral pathogens, among them Epstein-Barr virus.

V lost 7 bases, J lost 0 bases, and 11 bases lay in between. This CDR3 spans 13 amino acids. From germline, CDR1 is GTSNPN and CDR2 SVGIG (reference sequence). The clonotype originates from a woman aged 40 to 55 in good health and CMV-seronegative. Sequenced: PBMCs. The gene calls are TRBV30 and TRBJ2-3; D possibly corresponds to TRBD2 (6 bases). The CDR3 region is CAFSGFSTDTQYF. CDR3 DNA: TGTGCCTTTAGCGGTTTTAGCACAGATACGCAGTATTTT.